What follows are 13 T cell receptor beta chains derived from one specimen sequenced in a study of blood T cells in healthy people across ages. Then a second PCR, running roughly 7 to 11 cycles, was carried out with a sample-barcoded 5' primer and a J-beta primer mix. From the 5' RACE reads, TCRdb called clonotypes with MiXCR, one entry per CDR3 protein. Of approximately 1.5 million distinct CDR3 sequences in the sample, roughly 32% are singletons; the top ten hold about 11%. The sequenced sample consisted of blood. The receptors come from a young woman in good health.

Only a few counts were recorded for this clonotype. This CDR3 reads CSVVPPGQYKLFF. In nucleotides, the CDR3 is TGCAGCGTTGTACCCCCGGGACAGTACAAACTGTTTTTT. This chain links TRBV29-1 with TRBJ1-4, with 7 nucleotides matching TRBD1. The CDR3 is 13 amino acids. The V segment lost 4 bases and the J segment 11 bases; nucleotides outside the gene matches: 10. Germline V gene lookup returns CDR1 SQVTM and CDR2 ANQGSEA.

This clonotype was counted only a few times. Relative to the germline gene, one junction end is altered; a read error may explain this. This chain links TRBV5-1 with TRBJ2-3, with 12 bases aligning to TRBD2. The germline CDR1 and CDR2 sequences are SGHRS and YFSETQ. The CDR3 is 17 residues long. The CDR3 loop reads CASSFPGLAGRTDTRYF. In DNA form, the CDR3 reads TGCGCCAGCAGCTTCCCGGGACTAGCGGGCCGCACAGATACGCGGTATTTT.

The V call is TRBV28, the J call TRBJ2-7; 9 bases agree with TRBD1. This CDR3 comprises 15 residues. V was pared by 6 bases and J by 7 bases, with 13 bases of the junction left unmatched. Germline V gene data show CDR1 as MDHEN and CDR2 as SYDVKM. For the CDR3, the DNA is TGTGCCAGCAGCTACTATGGGACAGGGAAGGGGGAGCAGTACTTC. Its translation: CASSYYGTGKGEQYF.

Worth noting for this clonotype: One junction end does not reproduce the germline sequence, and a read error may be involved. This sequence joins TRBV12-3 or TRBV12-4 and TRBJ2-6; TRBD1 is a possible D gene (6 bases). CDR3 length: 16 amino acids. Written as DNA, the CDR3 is TGTGCCAGCAGTTTACCAGGGGAGTCTGGGGCCAACGTCCCGACTTTC. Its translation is CASSLPGESGANVPTF.

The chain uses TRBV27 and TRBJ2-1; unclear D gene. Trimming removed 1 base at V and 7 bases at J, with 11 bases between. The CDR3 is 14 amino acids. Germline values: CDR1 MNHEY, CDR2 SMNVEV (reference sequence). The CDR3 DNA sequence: TGTGCCAGCAGTTTATTTGGCGTGCGTAATGAGCAGTTCTTC. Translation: CASSLFGVRNEQFF.

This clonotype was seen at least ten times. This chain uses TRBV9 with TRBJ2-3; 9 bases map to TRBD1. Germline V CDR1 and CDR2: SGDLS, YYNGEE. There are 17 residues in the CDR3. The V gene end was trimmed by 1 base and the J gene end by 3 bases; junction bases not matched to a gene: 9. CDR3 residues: CASSVTARTGATDTQYF. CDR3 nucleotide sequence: TGTGCCAGCAGCGTAACCGCGCGGACAGGGGCTACAGATACGCAGTATTTT.

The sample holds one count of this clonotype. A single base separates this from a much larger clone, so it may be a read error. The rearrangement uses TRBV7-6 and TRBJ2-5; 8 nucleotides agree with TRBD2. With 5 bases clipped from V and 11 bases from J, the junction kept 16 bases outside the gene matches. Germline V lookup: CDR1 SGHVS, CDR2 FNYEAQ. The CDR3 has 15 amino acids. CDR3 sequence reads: CASSTGLAVATEQYF. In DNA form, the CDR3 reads TGTGCCAGCAGCACTGGACTAGCCGTGGCAACTGAGCAGTACTTC.

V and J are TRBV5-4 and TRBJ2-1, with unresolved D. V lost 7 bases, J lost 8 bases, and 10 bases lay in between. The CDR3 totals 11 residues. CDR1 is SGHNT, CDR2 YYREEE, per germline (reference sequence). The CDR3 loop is CASPSGHEQFF. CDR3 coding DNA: TGTGCCAGCCCGTCAGGCCATGAGCAGTTCTTC.

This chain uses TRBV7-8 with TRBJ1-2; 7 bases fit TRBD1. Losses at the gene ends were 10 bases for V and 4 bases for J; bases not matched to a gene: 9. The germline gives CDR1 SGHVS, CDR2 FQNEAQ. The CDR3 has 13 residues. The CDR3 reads CATQEGAGYGYTF. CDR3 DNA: TGTGCCACCCAGGAGGGGGCGGGCTATGGCTACACCTTC.

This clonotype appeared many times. The CDR3 sequence is CASSVGTGTEAFF. The DNA of the CDR3 is TGTGCCAGCAGCGTTGGGACAGGTACTGAAGCTTTCTTT. J is TRBJ1-1 and V is TRBV9; 8 bases match TRBD1. The CDR3 is 13 amino acids. The junction had 2 bases not matched to a gene; V was cut back by 2 bases and J by 5 bases. Germline CDR1 SGDLS, CDR2 YYNGEE.

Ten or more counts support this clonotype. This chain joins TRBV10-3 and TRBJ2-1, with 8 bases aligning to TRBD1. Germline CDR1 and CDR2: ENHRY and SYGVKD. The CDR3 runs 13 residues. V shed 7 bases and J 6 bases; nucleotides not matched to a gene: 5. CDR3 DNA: TGTGCCATCATCCCTACAGGGGGCAATGAGCAGTTCTTC. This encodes CAIIPTGGNEQFF.

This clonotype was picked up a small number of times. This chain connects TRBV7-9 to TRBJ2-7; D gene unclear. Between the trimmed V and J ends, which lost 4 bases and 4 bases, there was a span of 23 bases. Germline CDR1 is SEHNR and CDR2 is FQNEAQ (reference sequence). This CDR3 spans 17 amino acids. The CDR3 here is CASSSTPGALGSYEQYF. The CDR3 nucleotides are TGTGCCAGCAGCTCAACCCCTGGAGCGTTAGGGTCGTACGAGCAGTACTTC.

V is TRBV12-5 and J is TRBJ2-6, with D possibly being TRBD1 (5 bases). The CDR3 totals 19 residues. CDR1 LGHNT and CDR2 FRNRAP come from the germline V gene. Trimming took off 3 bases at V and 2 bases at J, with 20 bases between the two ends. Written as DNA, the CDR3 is TGTGCTAGTGGTTTCTTGATCAGGATTCAGGGCACTGGGGCCAACGTCCTGACTTTC. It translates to CASGFLIRIQGTGANVLTF.